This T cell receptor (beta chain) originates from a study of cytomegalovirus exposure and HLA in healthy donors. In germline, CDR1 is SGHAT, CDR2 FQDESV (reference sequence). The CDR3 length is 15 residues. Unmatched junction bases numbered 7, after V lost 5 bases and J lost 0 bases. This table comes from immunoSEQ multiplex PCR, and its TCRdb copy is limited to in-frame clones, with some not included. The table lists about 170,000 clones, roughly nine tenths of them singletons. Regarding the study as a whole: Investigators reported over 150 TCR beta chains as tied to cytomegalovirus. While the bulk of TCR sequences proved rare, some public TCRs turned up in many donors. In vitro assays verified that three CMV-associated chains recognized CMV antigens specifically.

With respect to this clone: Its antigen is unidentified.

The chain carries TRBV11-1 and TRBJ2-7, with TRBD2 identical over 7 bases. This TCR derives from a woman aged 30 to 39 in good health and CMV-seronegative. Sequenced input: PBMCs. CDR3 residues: CASSHRLALSYEQYF. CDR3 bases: TGTGCCAGCAGCCATCGACTAGCCCTCTCCTACGAGCAGTACTTC.